Each of the 26 T cell receptor beta chains below was sequenced from the same sample in a study of shared clonotypes between healthy human individuals. Some clones are missing from TCRdb's copy, which holds only in-frame ones; the method was immunoSEQ multiplex PCR. The sample includes approximately 980,000 clones, about three quarters of them seen just once. Sequenced: memory CD4+ T cells sorted from blood. Described subset: CD45RA-negative fraction. The source is a man aged 18 to 29 in good health.

The sample holds a few counts of this clone. The chain employs TRBV19 and TRBJ1-2; D is possibly TRBD1 (6 bases). The germline CDR1 and CDR2 sequences are LNHDA and SQIVND (reference sequence). The CDR3 is made up of 14 amino acids. Deletions cut 7 bases from V and 0 bases from J, with 12 bases between. The DNA of the CDR3 is TGTGCCAGTATCGATGACAGGACTAACTATGGCTACACCTTC. Translation: CASIDDRTNYGYTF.

The chain is built from TRBV5-1 and TRBJ1-1; TRBD1 is a possible D gene (6 bases). The CDR3 has 14 residues. The V end was cut by 2 bases, the J end by 4 bases, with 12 bases between. Germline values: CDR1 SGHRS, CDR2 YFSETQ. CDR3 nucleotides: TGCGCCAGCAGCTTAGAAGCAGGGGTCACTGAAGCTTTCTTT. Encoded protein: CASSLEAGVTEAFF.

For this clone: This sample also contains other DNA sequences that code for the same CDR3. The J gene is TRBJ2-7, the V gene TRBV5-1, with 8 nucleotides matching TRBD2. V lost 5 bases and J lost 1; bases outside the gene matches: 5. Germline-derived CDR1 and CDR2 are SGHRS and YFSETQ. The CDR3 covers 14 residues. CDR3 amino acids: CASSWTGGSYEQYF. The CDR3 nucleotides read TGCGCCAGCAGTTGGACGGGGGGGTCCTACGAGCAGTACTTC.

This clone was observed a handful of times. The genes are TRBV7-8 and TRBJ2-7, with TRBD1 matching 10 bases. Germline CDR1 SGHVS, CDR2 FQNEAQ. The CDR3 length is 15 residues. The junction had 8 bases not matched to a gene; V was cut back by 6 bases and J by 3 bases. The CDR3 loop is CASSLTGTGDYEQYF. In DNA form, the CDR3 reads TGTGCCAGCAGTCTAACCGGGACAGGGGACTACGAGCAGTACTTC.

The chain joins TRBV11-2 to TRBJ2-7, with no clear D. Germline-derived CDR1 and CDR2 are SGHAT and FQNNGV. This CDR3 is 14 amino acids long. Trimming took off 5 bases at V and 0 bases at J, with 11 bases between the two ends. This chain's CDR3 is CASSLYSSSYEQYF. Here the CDR3 DNA reads TGTGCCAGCAGCCTCTACTCGAGCTCCTACGAGCAGTACTTC.

The chain links TRBV7-9 to TRBJ2-7, with TRBD1 matching over 8 bases. Germline V CDR1 and CDR2: SEHNR, FQNEAQ (reference sequence). Trimming cost V 5 bases and J 3 bases; bases outside gene matches: 9. This CDR3 region has 15 residues. The CDR3 sequence is CASSVSRTGNYEQYF. The DNA of the CDR3 is TGTGCCAGCAGCGTTAGTCGGACAGGGAACTACGAGCAGTACTTC.

The chain joins TRBV28 to TRBJ2-3; D ambiguous. Germline V lookup: CDR1 MDHEN, CDR2 SYDVKM. The CDR3 consists of 15 residues. Trimming cost V 4 bases and J 1 base, with 12 bases left between them. The CDR3 protein is CASSSKGLGTDTQYF. DNA of the CDR3: TGTGCCAGCAGTTCAAAGGGTCTCGGCACAGATACGCAGTATTTT. Full variable domain (outside the CDR3, taken from reference TRBV28 and TRBJ2-3): DVKVTQSSRYLVKRTGEKVFLECVQDMDHENMFWYRQDPGLGLRLIYFSYDVKMKEKGDIPEGYSVSREKKERFSLILESASTNQTSMYLCASSSKGLGTDTQYFGPGTRLTVL.

The count of this clone is one. This chain joins TRBV7-2 and TRBJ2-1; TRBD2 matches at 8 bases. The junction had 12 bases not matched to a gene; V was cut back by 6 bases and J by 8 bases. CDR3 size: 15 residues. Germline loops: CDR1 SGHTA, CDR2 FQGNSA. Here the CDR3 reads CASRHGLAASDEQFF. The DNA for the CDR3 is TGTGCCAGCAGACACGGACTAGCAGCCTCGGATGAGCAGTTCTTC.

The CDR3 loop reads CASRETGGNGYTF. CDR3 in DNA: TGTGCCAGCCGTGAGACAGGGGGCAATGGCTACACCTTC. This chain joins TRBV11-2 and TRBJ1-2, with 10 bases fitting TRBD1. CDR1 is SGHAT and CDR2 is FQNNGV in the germline V gene. Trimming at V came to 8 bases and at J to 6 bases, leaving 6 bases not matched to a gene. The CDR3 is made up of 13 amino acids. Supplemented by reference TRBV11-2 and TRBJ1-2, the full variable domain reads EAGVAQSPRYKIIEKRQSVAFWCNPISGHATLYWYQQILGQGPKLLIQFQNNGVVDDSQLPKDRFSAERLKGVDSTLKIQPAKLEDSAVYLCASRETGGNGYTFGSGTRLTVV.

This clone came up a few times. Here the CDR3 DNA reads TGTGCCAGCAGTTTATTGGCTAGCGGGGGGGTGAAGACCCAGTACTTC. Protein sequence: CASSLLASGGVKTQYF. V and J are TRBV28 and TRBJ2-5, with 12 bases identical to TRBD2. The CDR3 runs 16 residues. V lost 1 base to trimming and J lost 6 bases; unmatched junction nucleotides: 6. Germline V lookup: CDR1 MDHEN, CDR2 SYDVKM.

The rearrangement uses TRBV9 and TRBJ1-5; no clear D. The ends were cut back, 4 bases at V and 3 bases at J, with 11 bases in the middle. Germline V gene sequence: CDR1 SGDLS, CDR2 YYNGEE. This CDR3 is 14 amino acids long. The CDR3 coding sequence is TGTGCCAGCAGCCCCCATCCCTACAATCAGCCCCAGCATTTT. Translating gives CASSPHPYNQPQHF.

A word on this clone: Other nucleotide sequences from this sample produce the same CDR3. This rearrangement joins TRBV6-6 to TRBJ1-5, with 10 nucleotides matching TRBD1. Unmatched junction bases numbered 2, after V lost 5 bases and J lost 7 bases. From germline, CDR1 is MNHNY and CDR2 SVGAGI (reference sequence). There are 13 residues in the CDR3. The CDR3 here is CASSGQGVQPQHF. The CDR3 DNA is TGTGCCAGCAGTGGACAGGGGGTCCAGCCCCAGCATTTT.

V usage is TRBV4-2 and J usage is TRBJ1-3; D unresolved. Trimming took off 0 bases at V and 2 bases at J, with 8 bases between the two ends. Germline assignment: CDR1 LGHNA and CDR2 YNFKEQ. The CDR3 length is 15 residues. Written as DNA, the CDR3 is TGTGCCAGCAGCCAAGATCCAGGCGCTGGAAACACCATATATTTT. Protein: CASSQDPGAGNTIYF.

This clone was seen a handful of times. The chain joins TRBV18 to TRBJ2-1; the D gene is possibly TRBD1 (5 bases). The CDR3 extends over 12 amino acids. Trimming cost V 3 bases and J 10 bases, with 10 bases left between them. Germline V CDR1 and CDR2: KGHSH, LQKENI. The CDR3 DNA sequence: TGTGCCAGCTCACCCCAGACAGACGAGCAGTTCTTC. This encodes CASSPQTDEQFF.

This clone was counted once. This chain links TRBV6-1 with TRBJ1-2; 7 nucleotides agree with TRBD1. Germline lookup yields CDR1 MNHNS and CDR2 SASEGT. The CDR3 loop spans 13 amino acids. With V trimmed by 7 bases and J by 4 bases, 6 bases remained unmatched. Here the CDR3 reads CASKVQGPYGYTF. The CDR3 nucleotides are TGTGCCAGCAAGGTACAGGGGCCCTATGGCTACACCTTC.

The chain employs TRBV5-8 and TRBJ2-3; TRBD2 matches 10 bases. Germline V gives CDR1 SGHTS, CDR2 YDEGEE. The length of the CDR3 is 17 residues. The V and J ends lost 5 bases and 3 bases, in that order; junction bases with no gene match: 12. Written as DNA, the CDR3 is TGTGCCAGCAGTCCCAGCGGGGGGGCCATAAGGACAGATACGCAGTATTTT. It translates to CASSPSGGAIRTDTQYF.

This chain connects TRBV5-4 to TRBJ1-3; weak D call: TRBD1 (6 bases). The length of the CDR3 is 16 residues. From germline, CDR1 is SGHNT and CDR2 YYREEE (reference sequence). V was shortened by 5 bases and J by 0 bases, with 15 bases between the two germline ends. The CDR3 DNA reads as TGTGCCAGCAGTTCCCGAGGGGGACTCTCTGGAAACACCATATATTTT. Translated: CASSSRGGLSGNTIYF.

The V and J genes are TRBV5-1 and TRBJ2-4, with TRBD2 matching 11 bases. CDR1 is SGHRS and CDR2 is YFSETQ in the germline V gene. The CDR3 runs to 16 residues. Trimming removed 0 bases from V and 6 bases from J; junction bases left unmatched: 5. CDR3: CASSLAGTSGANIQYF. CDR3 in DNA: TGCGCCAGCAGCTTGGCCGGGACTAGCGGCGCAAACATTCAGTACTTC.

V is TRBV5-1 and J is TRBJ1-3, with a weak D call TRBD1 (6 bases). Germline V gives CDR1 SGHRS, CDR2 YFSETQ. V was cut by 4 bases and J by 0 bases, with 14 bases left in between. The length of the CDR3 is 16 residues. CDR3 nucleotides: TGCGCCAGCAGCGCTTCTCAGGGGTACTCTGGAAACACCATATATTTT. Translation: CASSASQGYSGNTIYF.

The chain is built from TRBV5-6 and TRBJ2-2; tentatively, D is TRBD1 (6 bases). V shed 4 bases and J shed 2 bases, with 12 bases lying between them. The CDR3 loop spans 15 amino acids. Germline CDR1 and CDR2: SGHDT and YYEEEE. In DNA, the CDR3 is TGTGCCAGCAGCCCGACAGGACTTAACACCGGGGAGCTGTTTTTT. Its translation: CASSPTGLNTGELFF.

The chain carries TRBV4-3 and TRBJ2-3; the D gene is possibly TRBD2 (5 bases). This CDR3 has 15 residues. Germline-derived CDR1 and CDR2 are LGHNA and YSLEER. The V end was cut by 0 bases, the J end by 2 bases, with 9 bases between. The CDR3 nucleotides are TGCGCCAGCAGCCAAGATCGGGGATTCACAGATACGCAGTATTTT. Translating it yields CASSQDRGFTDTQYF.

V is TRBV6-6 and J is TRBJ1-5; D is perhaps TRBD1 (5 bases). Trimming took off 6 bases at V and 7 bases at J, with 22 bases between the two ends. The germline gives CDR1 MNHNY, CDR2 SVGAGI (reference sequence). The CDR3 extends over 16 amino acids. The CDR3 here is CASSHTGVSIRQPQHF. Written as DNA, the CDR3 is TGTGCCAGCAGCCACACGGGGGTTTCGATCAGGCAGCCCCAGCATTTT.

A few counts support this clone. Other nucleotide sequences from this sample produce the same CDR3. This chain connects TRBV29-1 to TRBJ2-5; no clear D gene. The ends were cut back, 4 bases at V and 4 bases at J, with 10 bases in the middle. Germline V gene data show CDR1 as SQVTM and CDR2 as ANQGSEA. The CDR3 length is 12 residues. CDR3 nucleotide sequence: TGCAGCGTTGTATTGGGTGGAGAGACCCAGTACTTC. Its translation: CSVVLGGETQYF.

The CDR3 DNA reads TGTGCCAGCAGAACACAGACTAGCAACACCGGGGAGCTGTTTTTT. Its translation: CASRTQTSNTGELFF. The chain uses TRBV2 and TRBJ2-2; 7 bases agree with TRBD2. J gave up 2 bases and V 6 bases, and 6 bases lay outside the gene matches. This CDR3 has 15 amino acids. Germline loops: CDR1 SNHLY, CDR2 FYNNEI.

This clone was seen once. The rearrangement links TRBV6-5 to TRBJ2-7, with D maybe TRBD2 (5 bases). Germline values: CDR1 MNHEY, CDR2 SVGAGI. The CDR3 has 15 amino acids. The V end lost 6 bases, the J end lost 0 bases, and 15 bases lay between the germline ends. For the CDR3, the DNA is TGTGCCAGCAGCCCCCCCGACCGGGGCTCCTACGAGCAGTACTTC. Translating gives CASSPPDRGSYEQYF.

The V gene is TRBV5-1, the J gene TRBJ1-1; 11 bases fit TRBD1. Per germline, CDR1 SGHRS and CDR2 YFSETQ. The J segment lost 5 bases and the V segment lost 3 bases, leaving 6 bases of the junction unmatched. CDR3 length: 15 residues. For the CDR3, the DNA is TGCGCCAGCAGCTCATGGACAGGGGGCGTAACTGAAGCTTTCTTT. Amino acid sequence: CASSSWTGGVTEAFF.